Listed here are 7 T cell receptor beta chains from one sample, sequenced in a study of regulatory T cells in long-lasting Graves disease. Time point reported: persistent/refractory GD, antithyroid drugs over 5 years with positive TRAb. PBMC RNA was the source of the TCR library. Building of the TCR beta libraries involved iRepertoire HTBI primers and Arm-PCR of CDR3 regions. TCRdb fed the multiplex PCR reads into MiXCR, producing one record per CDR3 protein. The sample comprises 350,000 to 450,000 distinct CDR3 sequences, roughly 20% of which are singletons, and 20% rests with the top ten. Sequenced here: peripheral blood mononuclear cells (PBMCs), sampled when the disease was refractory, from a patient treated with antithyroid drugs. These receptors were taken from a female donor with Graves disease.

Many counts were recorded for this clonotype. Germline and junction disagree at one end, which may indicate a read error. This chain links TRBV20-1 with TRBJ2-5; D is undetermined. The CDR3 extends over 12 amino acids. Germline CDR1 and CDR2: DFQATT and SNEGSKA (reference sequence). The CDR3 DNA reads as TGCAGTGCTCGAGACCTCCAAGAGACCCAGTACTTC. Protein: CSARDLQETQYF.

The sample holds a few counts of this clonotype. The rearrangement joins TRBV11-2 to TRBJ2-7, with no clear D. In germline, CDR1 is SGHAT, CDR2 FQNNGV. V was clipped by 1 base and J by 0 bases, with 7 bases between them. This CDR3 contains 14 residues. This CDR3 is CASSLVFSSYEQYF. The CDR3 nucleotides read TGTGCCAGCAGCTTAGTTTTCAGCTCCTACGAGCAGTACTTC.

This clonotype was picked up a small number of times. The V call is TRBV5-1, the J call TRBJ2-5; TRBD1 matches 7 bases. Germline V gene lookup returns CDR1 SGHRS and CDR2 YFSETQ. This CDR3 spans 15 amino acids. V was clipped by 6 bases and J by 5 bases; unmatched bases: 13. CDR3 nucleotide sequence: TGCGCCAGCACTGACTTACAGGGGACGGAGGAGACCCAGTACTTC. It specifies CASTDLQGTEETQYF.

There are a few counts of this clonotype. The chain links TRBV19 to TRBJ2-5; 9 positions agree with TRBD2. The CDR3 spans 17 residues. CDR1 is LNHDA and CDR2 is SQIVND in the germline V gene (reference sequence). J was trimmed by 4 bases and V by 6 bases; bases with no gene match: 15. CDR3 sequence: CASSGTGGRAYGETQYF. The CDR3 DNA reads TGTGCCAGTAGCGGAACTGGCGGGAGGGCCTATGGAGAGACCCAGTACTTC.

This clonotype has only a few counts. The chain links TRBV30 to TRBJ1-6, with TRBD1 as a possible D gene (6 bases). V lost 2 bases, J lost 15 bases, and 14 bases lay in between. Germline V gives CDR1 GTSNPN, CDR2 SVGIG (reference sequence). The CDR3 covers 12 residues. The CDR3 nucleotides are TGTGCCTGGAGTAATGGGGTGGGACACCTCCACTTT. It is translated as CAWSNGVGHLHF.

This sequence joins TRBV6-2 or TRBV6-3 and TRBJ2-7; 9 bases match TRBD2. Germline CDR1 reads MNHEY; CDR2 reads SVGEGT. The V and J ends lost 3 bases and 6 bases, in that order; junction bases with no gene match: 6. This CDR3 contains 14 residues. The CDR3 sequence: CASSYSGSLFEQYF. The CDR3 DNA follows: TGTGCCAGCAGTTATAGCGGGAGTCTCTTCGAGCAGTACTTC.

This clonotype was observed a handful of times. V and J are TRBV4-1 and TRBJ1-2, with D tentatively TRBD1 (6 bases). This CDR3 has 15 amino acids. Germline CDR1 is MGHRA and CDR2 is YSYEKL. V lost 0 bases to trimming and J lost 4 bases, with 12 bases between them. CDR3 region: CASSQDNRAFYGYTF. The CDR3 DNA follows: TGCGCCAGCAGCCAAGATAACAGGGCCTTCTATGGCTACACCTTC.